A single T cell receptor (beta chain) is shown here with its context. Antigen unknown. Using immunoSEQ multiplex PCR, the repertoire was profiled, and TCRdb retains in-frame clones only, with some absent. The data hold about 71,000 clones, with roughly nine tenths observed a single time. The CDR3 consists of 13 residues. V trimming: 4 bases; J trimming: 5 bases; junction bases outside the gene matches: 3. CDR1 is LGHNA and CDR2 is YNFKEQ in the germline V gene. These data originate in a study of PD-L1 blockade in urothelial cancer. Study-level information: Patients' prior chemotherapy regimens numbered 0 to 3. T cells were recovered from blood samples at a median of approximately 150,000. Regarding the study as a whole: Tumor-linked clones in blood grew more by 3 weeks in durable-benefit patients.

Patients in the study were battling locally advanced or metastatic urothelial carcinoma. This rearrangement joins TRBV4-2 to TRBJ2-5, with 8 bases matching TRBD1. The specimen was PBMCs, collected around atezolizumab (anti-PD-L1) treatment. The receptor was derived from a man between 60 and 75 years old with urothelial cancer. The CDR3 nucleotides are TGTGCCAGCAGCCCCGGACAGGGCGAGACCCAGTACTTC. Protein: CASSPGQGETQYF.